This T cell receptor (beta chain) was captured by sequencing in a study of shared clonotypes between healthy human individuals. The CDR3 length is 16 residues. Germline lookup yields CDR1 MNHEY and CDR2 SMNVEV (reference sequence). Losses at the gene ends were 5 bases for V and 5 bases for J; bases not matched to a gene: 11. All participating donors were Caucasian adults from Nashville, Tennessee. Using immunoSEQ multiplex PCR, the repertoire was profiled, and TCRdb retains in-frame clones only, with some absent. The table has about half a million clones, about 76% seen once. This sequence was found in a woman aged 40 to 50 in good health. Some clones in this sample may be carry-over from other donors' samples. The chain couples TRBV27 to TRBJ2-2; 7 positions match TRBD2. Sequences were obtained from PBMCs. CDR3 DNA sequence: TGTGCCAGCAGTCCGCTCCCCTTAGCGGGTACCGGGGAGCTGTTTTTT. Its translation is CASSPLPLAGTGELFF.